This TCR beta chain stems from a study of cytomegalovirus exposure and HLA in healthy donors. Study-level results: Association of around 17,000 TCR beta sequences with HLA alleles was found at 0.05 false discovery rate in a later analysis. While the bulk of TCR sequences proved rare, some public TCRs turned up in many donors. Among TCR beta chains, those listed as cytomegalovirus-associated numbered approximately 150.

There are a few counts of this clone. The antigen remains undetermined. It was with 60 Vbeta and 13 Jbeta primers that the PCR ran. Libraries were prepared by immunoSEQ multiplex PCR; TCRdb keeps only in-frame clonotypes and omits some of them. The sample shows some 190,000 clones, more than 65% of them seen only once. This CDR3 is 14 amino acids long. Per the germline V gene, CDR1 is MNHNS and CDR2 is SASEGT. Trimming cost V 7 bases and J 9 bases; bases outside gene matches: 5. The V gene is TRBV6-1, the J gene TRBJ2-1; 14 positions agree with TRBD2. The material sequenced was PBMCs. The source is a woman younger than 45 in good health and CMV-seropositive. The CDR3 spells CASTGTSGRTEQFF. The CDR3 DNA reads TGTGCCAGCACTGGGACTAGCGGGAGAACTGAGCAGTTCTTC.